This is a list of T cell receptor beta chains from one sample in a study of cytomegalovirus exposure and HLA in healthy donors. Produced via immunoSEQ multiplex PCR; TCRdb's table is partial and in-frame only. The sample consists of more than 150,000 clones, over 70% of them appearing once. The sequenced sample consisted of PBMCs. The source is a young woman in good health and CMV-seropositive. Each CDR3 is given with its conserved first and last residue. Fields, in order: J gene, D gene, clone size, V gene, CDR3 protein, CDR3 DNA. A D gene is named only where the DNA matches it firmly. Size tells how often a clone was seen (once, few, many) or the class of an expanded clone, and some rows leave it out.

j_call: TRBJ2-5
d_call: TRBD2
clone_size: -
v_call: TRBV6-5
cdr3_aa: CASGGTSGVAETQYF
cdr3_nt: TGTGCCAGCGGGGGGACTAGCGGGGTAGCAGAGACCCAGTACTTC

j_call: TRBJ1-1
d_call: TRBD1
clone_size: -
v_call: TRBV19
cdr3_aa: CASSITGGNTEAFF
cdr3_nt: TGTGCCAGTAGTATCACAGGGGGGAACACTGAAGCTTTCTTT

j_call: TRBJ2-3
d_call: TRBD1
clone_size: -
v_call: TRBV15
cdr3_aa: CATSSEQGAGSDTQYF
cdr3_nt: TGTGCCACCAGCAGTGAACAGGGGGCGGGTTCAGATACGCAGTATTTT

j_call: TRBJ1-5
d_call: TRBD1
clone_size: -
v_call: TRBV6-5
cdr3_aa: CASKQGDTSNQPQHF
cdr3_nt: TGTGCCAGCAAACAGGGGGATACAAGCAATCAGCCCCAGCATTTT

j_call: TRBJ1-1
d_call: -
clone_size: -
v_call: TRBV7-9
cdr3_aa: CASSFNRVGNTEAFF
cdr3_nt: TGTGCCAGCAGCTTCAACAGGGTTGGGAACACTGAAGCTTTCTTT

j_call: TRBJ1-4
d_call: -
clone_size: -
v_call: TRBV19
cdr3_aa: CASSPRHTTNEKLFF
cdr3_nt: TGTGCCAGTAGTCCCCGACATACAACTAATGAAAAACTGTTTTTT

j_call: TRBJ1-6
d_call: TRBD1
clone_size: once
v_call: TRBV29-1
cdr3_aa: CSVSQGATDSPLHF
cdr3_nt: TGCAGCGTGTCGCAGGGGGCGACTGATTCACCCCTCCACTTT

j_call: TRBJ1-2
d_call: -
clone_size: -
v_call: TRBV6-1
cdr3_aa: CASSGGGTFYGYTF
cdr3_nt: TGTGCCAGCAGCGGAGGCGGGACTTTCTATGGCTACACCTTC

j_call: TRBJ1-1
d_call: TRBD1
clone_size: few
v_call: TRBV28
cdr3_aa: CASSSYRDRAFF
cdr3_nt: TGTGCCAGCAGTTCCTACAGGGACAGAGCTTTCTTT

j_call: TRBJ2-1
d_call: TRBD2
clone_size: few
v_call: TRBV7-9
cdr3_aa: CASSLSGVGEQFF
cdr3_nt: TGTGCCAGCAGCCTGAGCGGGGTGGGGGAGCAGTTCTTC

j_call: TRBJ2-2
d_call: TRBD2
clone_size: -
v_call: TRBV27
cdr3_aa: CASYGLAGGRGTGELFF
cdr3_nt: TGTGCCAGTTATGGACTAGCGGGGGGCCGGGGGACCGGGGAGCTGTTTTTT

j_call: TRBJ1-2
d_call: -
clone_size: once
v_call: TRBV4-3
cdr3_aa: CASSQDKTALYGYTF
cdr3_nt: TGCGCCAGCAGCCAGGACAAGACCGCCCTCTATGGCTACACCTTC

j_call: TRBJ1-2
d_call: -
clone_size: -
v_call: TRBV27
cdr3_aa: CASSFNGRGNYGYTF
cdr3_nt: TGTGCCAGCAGTTTCAATGGGCGCGGGAACTATGGCTACACCTTC

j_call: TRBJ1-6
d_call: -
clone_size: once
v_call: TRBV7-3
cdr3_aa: CASSRDGQRDNSPLHF
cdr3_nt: TGTGCCAGCAGCAGAGACGGACAGCGAGATAATTCACCCCTCCACTTT

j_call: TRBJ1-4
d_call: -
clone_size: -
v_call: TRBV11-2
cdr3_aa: CASRTATNEKLFF
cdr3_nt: TGTGCCAGCAGGACAGCAACTAATGAAAAACTGTTTTTT

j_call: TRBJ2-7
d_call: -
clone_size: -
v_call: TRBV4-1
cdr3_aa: CASSSTKYEQYF
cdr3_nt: TGCGCCAGCAGCTCCACTAAGTACGAGCAGTACTTC

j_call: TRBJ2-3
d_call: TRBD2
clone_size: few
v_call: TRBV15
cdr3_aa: CATSIEAGGLTDTQYF
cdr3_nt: TGTGCCACCAGCATAGAAGCGGGGGGGCTGACAGATACGCAGTATTTT

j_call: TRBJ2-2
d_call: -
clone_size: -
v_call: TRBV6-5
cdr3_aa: CASSDRSRGGELFF
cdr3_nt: TGTGCCAGCAGCGACAGGAGTCGGGGCGGGGAGCTGTTTTTT

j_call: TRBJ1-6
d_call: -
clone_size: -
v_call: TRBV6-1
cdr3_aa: CASSELAGTIYNSPLHF
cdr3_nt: TGTGCCAGCAGTGAACTTGCGGGCACCATCTATAATTCACCCCTCCACTTT

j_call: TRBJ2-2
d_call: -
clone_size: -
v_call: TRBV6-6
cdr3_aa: CASSQTPRNTGELFF
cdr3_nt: TGTGCCAGCAGTCAAACCCCGAGGAACACCGGGGAGCTGTTTTTT

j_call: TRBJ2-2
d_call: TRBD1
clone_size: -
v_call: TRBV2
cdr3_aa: CASKPGTGDTGELFF
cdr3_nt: TGTGCCAGCAAACCCGGGACAGGGGACACCGGGGAGCTGTTTTTT

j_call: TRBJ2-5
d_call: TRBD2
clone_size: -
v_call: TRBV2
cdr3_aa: CASTRTSGGQETQYF
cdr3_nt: TGTGCCAGCACTCGGACTAGTGGAGGTCAAGAGACCCAGTACTTC

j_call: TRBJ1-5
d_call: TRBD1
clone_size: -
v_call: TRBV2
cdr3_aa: CASSEQGAGVQPQHF
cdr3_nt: TGTGCCAGCAGTGAACAGGGGGCAGGAGTCCAGCCCCAGCATTTT

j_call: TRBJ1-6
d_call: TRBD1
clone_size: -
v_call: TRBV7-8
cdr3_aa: CASSSTGVSRNSPLHF
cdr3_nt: TGTGCCAGCAGCTCGACAGGGGTTTCTAGGAATTCACCCCTCCACTTT

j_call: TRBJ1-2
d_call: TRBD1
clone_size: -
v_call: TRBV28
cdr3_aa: CASRFTGGSGYGYTF
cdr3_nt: TGTGCCAGCAGATTTACAGGGGGTAGTGGATATGGCTACACCTTC

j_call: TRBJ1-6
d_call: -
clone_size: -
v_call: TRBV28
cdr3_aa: CASRGRVERPLHF
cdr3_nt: TGTGCCAGCAGGGGCAGGGTAGAAAGGCCCCTCCACTTT

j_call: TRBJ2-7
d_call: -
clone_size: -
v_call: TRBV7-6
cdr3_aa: CASSLSTGKNEQYF
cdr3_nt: TGTGCCAGCAGCTTAAGCACAGGGAAAAACGAGCAGTACTTC

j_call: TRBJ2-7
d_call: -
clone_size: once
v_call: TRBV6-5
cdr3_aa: CASRTAYEQYF
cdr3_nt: TGTGCCAGCAGAACAGCCTACGAGCAGTACTTC

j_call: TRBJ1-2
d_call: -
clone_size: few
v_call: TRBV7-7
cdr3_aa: CASSLHYSGTHYGYTF
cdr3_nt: TGTGCTAGCAGCCTCCACTATTCCGGGACACATTATGGCTACACCTTC

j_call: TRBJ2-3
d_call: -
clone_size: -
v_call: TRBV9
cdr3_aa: CASTQGGGPTTDTQYF
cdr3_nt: TGTGCCAGCACCCAAGGGGGGGGGCCAACCACAGATACGCAGTATTTT

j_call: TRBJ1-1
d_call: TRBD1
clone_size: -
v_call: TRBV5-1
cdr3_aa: CASSSSGTGGQLYTEAFF
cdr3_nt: TGCGCCAGCAGCTCGTCCGGGACAGGGGGCCAACTGTACACTGAAGCTTTCTTT

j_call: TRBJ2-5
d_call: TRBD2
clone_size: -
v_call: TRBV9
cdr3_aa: CASSRGLAGTQYF
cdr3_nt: TGTGCCAGCAGCCGGGGACTAGCAGGGACCCAGTACTTC

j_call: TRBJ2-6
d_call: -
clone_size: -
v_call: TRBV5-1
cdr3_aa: CASSPRGRAGFSGANVLTF
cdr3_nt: TGCGCCAGCAGCCCCCGAGGCAGGGCGGGGTTCTCTGGGGCCAACGTCCTGACTTTC

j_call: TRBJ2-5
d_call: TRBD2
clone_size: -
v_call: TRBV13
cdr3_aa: CASSLGLAVLQETQYF
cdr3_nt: TGTGCCAGCAGCTTGGGACTAGCGGTTTTACAAGAGACCCAGTACTTC

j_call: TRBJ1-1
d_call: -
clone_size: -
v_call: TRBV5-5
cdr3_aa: CASSLGAGPMNTEAFF
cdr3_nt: TGTGCCAGCAGCTTAGGTGCAGGGCCTATGAACACTGAAGCTTTCTTT

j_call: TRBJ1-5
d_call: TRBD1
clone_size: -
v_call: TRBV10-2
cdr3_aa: CASRQGNSNQPQHF
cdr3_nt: TGCGCCAGCAGACAGGGGAATAGCAATCAGCCCCAGCATTTT

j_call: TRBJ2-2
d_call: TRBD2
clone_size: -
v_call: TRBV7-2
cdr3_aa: CASSLVGWGGLFF
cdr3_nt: TGTGCCAGCAGCTTAGTCGGGTGGGGGGGGCTGTTTTTT

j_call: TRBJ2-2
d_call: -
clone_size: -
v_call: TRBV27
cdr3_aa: CASSLASEPGELFF
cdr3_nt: TGTGCCAGCAGTTTGGCTAGTGAGCCCGGGGAGCTGTTTTTT

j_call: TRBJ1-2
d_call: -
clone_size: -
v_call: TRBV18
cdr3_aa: CASSPDVLGGNGYTF
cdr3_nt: TGTGCCAGCTCACCGGACGTGTTAGGGGGTAATGGCTACACCTTC

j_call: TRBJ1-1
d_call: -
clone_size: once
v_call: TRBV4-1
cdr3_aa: CASSRAGASEAFF
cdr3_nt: TGCGCCAGCAGCCGGGCAGGGGCCTCTGAAGCTTTCTTT

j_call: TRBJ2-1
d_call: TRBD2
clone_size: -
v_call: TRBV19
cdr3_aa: CASSPSGGAYNEQFF
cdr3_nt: TGTGCCAGTAGCCCAAGCGGGGGGGCCTACAATGAGCAGTTCTTC

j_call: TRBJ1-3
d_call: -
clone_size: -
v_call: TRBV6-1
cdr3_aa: CASSESSGTGNTIYF
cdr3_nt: TGTGCCAGCAGTGAATCGTCAGGGACTGGAAACACCATATATTTT

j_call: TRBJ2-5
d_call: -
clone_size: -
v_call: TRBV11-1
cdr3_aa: CASSFDNAETQYF
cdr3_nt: TGTGCCAGCAGCTTTGACAACGCCGAGACCCAGTACTTC

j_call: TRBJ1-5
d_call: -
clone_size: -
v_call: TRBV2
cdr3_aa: CASSAGGPQTNQPQHF
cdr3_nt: TGTGCCAGCAGTGCGGGGGGCCCGCAAACTAATCAGCCCCAGCATTTT

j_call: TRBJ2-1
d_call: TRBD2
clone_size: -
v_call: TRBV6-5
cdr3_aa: CASKPGGPSDEQFF
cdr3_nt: TGTGCCAGTAAACCGGGGGGGCCCAGCGATGAGCAGTTCTTC

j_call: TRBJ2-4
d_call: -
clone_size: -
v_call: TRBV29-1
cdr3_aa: CSVLIPEAKNSQYF
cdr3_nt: TGCAGCGTTTTGATCCCGGAGGCCAAAAACAGTCAGTACTTC

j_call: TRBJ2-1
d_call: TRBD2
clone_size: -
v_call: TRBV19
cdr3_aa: CASSLAGSSYNEQFF
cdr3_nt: TGTGCCAGTAGTTTAGCGGGGAGCTCCTACAATGAGCAGTTCTTC

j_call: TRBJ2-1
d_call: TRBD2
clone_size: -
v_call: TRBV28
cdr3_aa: CASSPRGSSYNEQFF
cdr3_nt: TGTGCCAGCAGTCCGCGGGGGAGCTCCTACAATGAGCAGTTCTTC